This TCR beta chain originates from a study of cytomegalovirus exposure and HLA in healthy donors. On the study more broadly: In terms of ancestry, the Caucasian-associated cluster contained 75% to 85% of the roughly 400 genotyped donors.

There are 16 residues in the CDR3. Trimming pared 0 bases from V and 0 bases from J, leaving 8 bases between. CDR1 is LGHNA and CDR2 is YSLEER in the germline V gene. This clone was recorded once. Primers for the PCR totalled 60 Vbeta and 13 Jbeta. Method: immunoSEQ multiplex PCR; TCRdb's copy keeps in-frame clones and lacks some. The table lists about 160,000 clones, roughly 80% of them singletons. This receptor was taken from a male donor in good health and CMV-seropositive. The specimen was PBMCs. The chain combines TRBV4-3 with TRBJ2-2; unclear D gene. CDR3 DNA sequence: TGCGCCAGCAGCCAAGATCCGTCCGCGAACACCGGGGAGCTGTTTTTT. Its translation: CASSQDPSANTGELFF.